This T cell receptor (beta chain) was retrieved from a study of cytomegalovirus exposure and HLA in healthy donors. Produced via immunoSEQ multiplex PCR; TCRdb's table is partial and in-frame only. The sample records about 180,000 clones, roughly 85% being singletons. The germline CDR1 and CDR2 sequences are SGDLS and YYNGEE. This CDR3 contains 18 residues. The trim removed 6 bases at V and 0 bases at J, leaving 9 bases unmatched. The rearrangement uses TRBV9 and TRBJ2-3, with 14 bases fitting TRBD2. Sequencing was done on a sample of PBMCs. This TCR came from a man younger than 30 in good health and CMV-seropositive. The CDR3 DNA is TGTGCCAGCACACGACTAGCGGGGGGGTCCCCCAGCACAGATACGCAGTATTTT. Translation gives CASTRLAGGSPSTDTQYF.